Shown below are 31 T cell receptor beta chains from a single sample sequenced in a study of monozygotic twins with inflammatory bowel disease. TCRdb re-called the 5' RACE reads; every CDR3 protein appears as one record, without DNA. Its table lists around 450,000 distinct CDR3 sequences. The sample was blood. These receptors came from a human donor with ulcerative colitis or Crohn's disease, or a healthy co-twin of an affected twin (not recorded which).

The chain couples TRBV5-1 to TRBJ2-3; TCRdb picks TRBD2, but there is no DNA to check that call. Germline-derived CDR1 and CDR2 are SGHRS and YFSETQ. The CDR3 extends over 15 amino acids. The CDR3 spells CASSLGGPSTDTQYF.

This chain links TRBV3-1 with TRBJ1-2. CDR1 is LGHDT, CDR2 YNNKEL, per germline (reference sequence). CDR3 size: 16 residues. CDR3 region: CASSQDHGFPNYGYTF.

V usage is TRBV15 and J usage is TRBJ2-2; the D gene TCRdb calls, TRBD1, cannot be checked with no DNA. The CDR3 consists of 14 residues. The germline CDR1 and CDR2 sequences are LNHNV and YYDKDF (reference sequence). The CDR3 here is CATSREGADGELFF.

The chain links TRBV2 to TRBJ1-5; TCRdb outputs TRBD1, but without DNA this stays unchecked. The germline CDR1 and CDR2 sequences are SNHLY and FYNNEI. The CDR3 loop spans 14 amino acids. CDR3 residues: CASRPGYSNQPQHF.

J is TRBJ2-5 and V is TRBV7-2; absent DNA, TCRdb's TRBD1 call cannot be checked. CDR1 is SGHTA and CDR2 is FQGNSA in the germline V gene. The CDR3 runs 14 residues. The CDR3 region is CASSRLGTMETQYF.

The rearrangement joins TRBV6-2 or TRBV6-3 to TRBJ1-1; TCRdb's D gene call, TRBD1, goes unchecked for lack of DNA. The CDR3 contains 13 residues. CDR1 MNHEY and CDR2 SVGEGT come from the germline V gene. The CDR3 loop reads CASSHPERSWAFF.

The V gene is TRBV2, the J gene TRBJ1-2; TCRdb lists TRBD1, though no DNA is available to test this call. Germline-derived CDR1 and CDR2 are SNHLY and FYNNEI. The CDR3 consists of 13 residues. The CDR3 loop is CASSELVGDGYTF.

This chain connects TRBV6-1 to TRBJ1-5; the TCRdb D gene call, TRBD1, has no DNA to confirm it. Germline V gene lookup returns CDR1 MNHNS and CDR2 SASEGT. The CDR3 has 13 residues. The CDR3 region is CASRREGSQPQHF.

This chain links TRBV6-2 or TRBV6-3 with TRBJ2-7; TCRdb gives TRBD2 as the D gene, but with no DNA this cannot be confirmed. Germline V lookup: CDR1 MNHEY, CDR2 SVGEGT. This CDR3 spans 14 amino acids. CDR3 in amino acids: CASSPLAGENEQYF.

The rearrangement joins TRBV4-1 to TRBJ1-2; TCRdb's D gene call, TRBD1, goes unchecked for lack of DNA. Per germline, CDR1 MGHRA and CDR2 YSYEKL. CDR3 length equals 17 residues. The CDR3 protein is CASSLEVGQGGLYGYTF.

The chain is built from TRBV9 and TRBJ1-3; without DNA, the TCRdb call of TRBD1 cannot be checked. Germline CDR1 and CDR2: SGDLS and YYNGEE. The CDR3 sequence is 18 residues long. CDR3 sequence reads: CASSTFPGTALSGNTIYF.

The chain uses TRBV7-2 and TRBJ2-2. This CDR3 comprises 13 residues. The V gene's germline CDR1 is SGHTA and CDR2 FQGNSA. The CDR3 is CASSLMSTGELFF. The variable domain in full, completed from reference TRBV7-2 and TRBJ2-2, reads GAGVSQSPSNKVTEKGKDVELRCDPISGHTALYWYRQSLGQGLEFLIYFQGNSAPDKSGLPSDRFSAERTGGSVSTLTIQRTQQEDSAVYLCASSLMSTGELFFGEGSRLTVL.

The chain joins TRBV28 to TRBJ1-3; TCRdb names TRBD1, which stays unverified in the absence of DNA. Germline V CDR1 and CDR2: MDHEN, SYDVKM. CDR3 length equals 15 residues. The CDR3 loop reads CASTQQGVAGNTIYF.

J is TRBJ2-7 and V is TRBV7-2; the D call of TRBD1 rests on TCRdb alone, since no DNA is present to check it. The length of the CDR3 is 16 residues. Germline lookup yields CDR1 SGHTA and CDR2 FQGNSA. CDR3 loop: CASSLGRVAQGYEQYF.

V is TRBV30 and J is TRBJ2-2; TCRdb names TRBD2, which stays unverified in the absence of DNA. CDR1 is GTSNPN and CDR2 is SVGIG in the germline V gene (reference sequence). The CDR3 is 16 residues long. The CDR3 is CAWRSRLAYITGELFF.

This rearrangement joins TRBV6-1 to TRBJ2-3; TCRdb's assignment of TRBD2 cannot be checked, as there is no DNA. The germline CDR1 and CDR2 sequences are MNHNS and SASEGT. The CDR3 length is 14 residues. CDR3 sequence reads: CASSPTGLAGAQYF.

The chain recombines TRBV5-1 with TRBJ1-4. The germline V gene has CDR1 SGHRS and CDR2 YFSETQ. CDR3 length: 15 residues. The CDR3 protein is CASSLNSGLNEKLFF.

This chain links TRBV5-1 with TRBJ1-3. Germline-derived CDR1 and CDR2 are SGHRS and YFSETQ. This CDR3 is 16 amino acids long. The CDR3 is CASSMGLSSSGNTIYF.

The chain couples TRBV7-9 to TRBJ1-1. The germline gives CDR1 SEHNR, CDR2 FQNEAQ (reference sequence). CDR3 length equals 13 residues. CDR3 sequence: CASSHAGGTEAFF.

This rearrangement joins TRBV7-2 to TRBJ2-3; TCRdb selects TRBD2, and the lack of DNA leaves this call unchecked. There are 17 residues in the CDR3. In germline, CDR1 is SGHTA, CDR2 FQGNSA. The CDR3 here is CASSLAVGRGNTDTQYF.

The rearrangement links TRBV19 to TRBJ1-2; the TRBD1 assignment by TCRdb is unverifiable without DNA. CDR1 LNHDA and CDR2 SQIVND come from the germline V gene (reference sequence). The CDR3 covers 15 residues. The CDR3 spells CASSTGTWGNYGYTF.

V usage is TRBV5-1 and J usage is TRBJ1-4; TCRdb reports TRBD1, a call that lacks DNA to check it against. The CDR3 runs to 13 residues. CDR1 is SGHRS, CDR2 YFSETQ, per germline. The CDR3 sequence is CASRREPPEKLFF.

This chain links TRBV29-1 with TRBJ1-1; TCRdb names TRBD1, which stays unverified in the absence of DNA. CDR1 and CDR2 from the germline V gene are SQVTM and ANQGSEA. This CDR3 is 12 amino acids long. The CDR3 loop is CSGLRGTTEAFF.

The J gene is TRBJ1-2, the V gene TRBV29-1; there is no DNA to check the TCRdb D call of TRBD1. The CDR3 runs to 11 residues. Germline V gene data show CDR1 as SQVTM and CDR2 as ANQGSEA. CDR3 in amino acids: CSVGTGKGFTF.

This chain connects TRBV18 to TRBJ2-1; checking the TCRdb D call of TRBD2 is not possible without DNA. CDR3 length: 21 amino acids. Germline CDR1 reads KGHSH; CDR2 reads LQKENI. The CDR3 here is CASSPPPGLAGRGLSYNEQFF.

CDR3 protein: CASSLLGPFYNEQFF. The V gene is TRBV7-2, the J gene TRBJ2-1. This CDR3 region has 15 residues. Germline V gene sequence: CDR1 SGHTA, CDR2 FQGNSA. Combining the CDR3 with reference TRBV7-2 and TRBJ2-1 gives the whole variable domain GAGVSQSPSNKVTEKGKDVELRCDPISGHTALYWYRQSLGQGLEFLIYFQGNSAPDKSGLPSDRFSAERTGGSVSTLTIQRTQQEDSAVYLCASSLLGPFYNEQFFGPGTRLTVL.

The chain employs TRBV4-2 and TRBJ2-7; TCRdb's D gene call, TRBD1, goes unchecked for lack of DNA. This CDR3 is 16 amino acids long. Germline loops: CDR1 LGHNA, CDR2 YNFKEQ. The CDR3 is CASSPLEGQGSHEQYF.

Here the CDR3 reads CAWSAYSSNQPQHF. The chain is built from TRBV30 and TRBJ1-5. This CDR3 is 14 amino acids long. The germline V gene encodes CDR1 GTSNPN and CDR2 SVGIG (reference sequence).

CDR3 region: CASSSASGSGELFF. J is TRBJ2-2 and V is TRBV5-1. Per the germline V gene, CDR1 is SGHRS and CDR2 is YFSETQ. The CDR3 is made up of 14 amino acids.

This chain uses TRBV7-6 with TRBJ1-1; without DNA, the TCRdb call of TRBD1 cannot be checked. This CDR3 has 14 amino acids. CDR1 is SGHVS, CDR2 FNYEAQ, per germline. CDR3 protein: CASSLDGGRTEAFF.

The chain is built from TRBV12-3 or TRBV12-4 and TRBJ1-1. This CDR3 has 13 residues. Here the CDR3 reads CASSPSGIEQRRF.